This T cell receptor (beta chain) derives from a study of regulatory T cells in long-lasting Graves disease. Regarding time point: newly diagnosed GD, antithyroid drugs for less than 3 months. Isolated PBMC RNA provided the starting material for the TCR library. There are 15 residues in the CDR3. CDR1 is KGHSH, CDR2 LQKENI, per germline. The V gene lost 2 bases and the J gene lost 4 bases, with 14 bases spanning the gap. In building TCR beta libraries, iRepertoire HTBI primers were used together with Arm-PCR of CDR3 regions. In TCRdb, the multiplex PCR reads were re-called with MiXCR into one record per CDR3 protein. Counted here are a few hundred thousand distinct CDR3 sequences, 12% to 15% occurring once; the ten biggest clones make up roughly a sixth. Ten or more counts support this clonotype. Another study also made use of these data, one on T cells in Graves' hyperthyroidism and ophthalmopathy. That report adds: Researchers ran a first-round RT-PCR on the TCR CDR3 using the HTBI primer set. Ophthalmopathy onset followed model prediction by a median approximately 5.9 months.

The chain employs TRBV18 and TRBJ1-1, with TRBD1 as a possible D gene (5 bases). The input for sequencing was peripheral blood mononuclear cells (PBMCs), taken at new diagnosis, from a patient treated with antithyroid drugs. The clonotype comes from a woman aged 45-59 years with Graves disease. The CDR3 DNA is TGTGCCAGCTCACCAATGGGGGAATTTGGCACTGAAGCTTTCTTT. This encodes CASSPMGEFGTEAFF.